The text below deals with one T cell receptor (beta chain). This sample was included in a study of technical replicates of blood from a handful of donors. Trimming removed 7 bases from V and 2 bases from J, with 13 bases in between. From germline, CDR1 is LNHDA and CDR2 SQIVND (reference sequence). The CDR3 has 14 residues. Assay used: immunoSEQ multiplex PCR; TCRdb lists only in-frame clones, some missing. The table includes 60,000 to 65,000 clones, 70% to 90% detected once. The specimen was PBMCs. The source of this sequence is a human donor in good health. Some clones in this sample may be carry-over from other donors' samples. The chain recombines TRBV19 with TRBJ2-3, with D possibly matching TRBD2 (5 bases). Written as DNA, the CDR3 is TGTGCCAGTAAACACACGGGGTTCACAGATACGCAGTATTTT. Encoded protein: CASKHTGFTDTQYF.